The T cell receptor beta chain described here comes from a study of T cell changes during pregnancy in multiple sclerosis. Generated by immunoSEQ multiplex PCR, the TCRdb table keeps only in-frame clones and is missing some. There are 60,000 or so clones in the sample; around 90% occur only once, and 2% to 2.5% lies in the top ten. CDR1 is LNHDA, CDR2 SQIVND, per germline (reference sequence). The CDR3 consists of 16 residues. V lost 1 base to trimming and J lost 4 bases; unmatched junction nucleotides: 8. This chain joins TRBV19 and TRBJ1-2, with TRBD1 matching 8 bases. The sample in question was peripheral blood, obtained in the second trimester of pregnancy. This TCR came from a female donor in good health, enrolled as a control in a pregnancy study. CDR3 sequence reads: CASSIGPGGDGYGYTF. CDR3 nucleotide sequence: TGTGCCAGTAGTATAGGTCCAGGGGGCGACGGCTATGGCTACACCTTC.